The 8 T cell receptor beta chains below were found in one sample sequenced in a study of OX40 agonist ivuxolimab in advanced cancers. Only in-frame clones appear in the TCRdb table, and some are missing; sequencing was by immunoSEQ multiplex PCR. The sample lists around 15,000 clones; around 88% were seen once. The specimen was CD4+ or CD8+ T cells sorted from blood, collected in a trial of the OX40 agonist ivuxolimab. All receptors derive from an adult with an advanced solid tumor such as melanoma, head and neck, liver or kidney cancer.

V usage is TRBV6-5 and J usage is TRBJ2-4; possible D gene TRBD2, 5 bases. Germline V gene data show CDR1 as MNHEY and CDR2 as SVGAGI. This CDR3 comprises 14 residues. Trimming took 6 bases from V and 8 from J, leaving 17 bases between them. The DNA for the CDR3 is TGTGCCAGCAGCTCGGGCCTTGGGCGGGACATTCAGTACTTC. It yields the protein CASSSGLGRDIQYF.

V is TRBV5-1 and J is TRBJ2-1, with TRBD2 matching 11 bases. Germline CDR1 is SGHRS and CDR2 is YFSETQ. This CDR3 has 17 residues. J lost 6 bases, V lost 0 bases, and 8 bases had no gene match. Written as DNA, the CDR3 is TGCGCCAGCAGCTTGGTTGCGGGACTAGCGGAGGGCAATGAGCAGTTCTTC. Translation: CASSLVAGLAEGNEQFF. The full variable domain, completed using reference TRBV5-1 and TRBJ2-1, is KAGVTQTPRYLIKTRGQQVTLSCSPISGHRSVSWYQQTPGQGLQFLFEYFSETQRNKGNFPGRFSGRQFSNSRSEMNVSTLELGDSALYLCASSLVAGLAEGNEQFFGPGTRLTVL.

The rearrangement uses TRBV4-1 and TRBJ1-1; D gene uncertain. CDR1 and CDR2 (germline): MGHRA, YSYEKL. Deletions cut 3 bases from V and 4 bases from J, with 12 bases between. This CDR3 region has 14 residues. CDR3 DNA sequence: TGCGCCAGCAGCCAGTTTTACGGACCCACTGAAGCTTTCTTT. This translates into CASSQFYGPTEAFF.

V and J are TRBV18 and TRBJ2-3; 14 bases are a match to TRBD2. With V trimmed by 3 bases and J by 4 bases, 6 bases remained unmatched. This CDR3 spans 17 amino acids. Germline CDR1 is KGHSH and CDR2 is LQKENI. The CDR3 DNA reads TGTGCCAGCTCACCGGGACTAGCGGGAGTCGGTCCAGATACGCAGTATTTT. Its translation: CASSPGLAGVGPDTQYF.

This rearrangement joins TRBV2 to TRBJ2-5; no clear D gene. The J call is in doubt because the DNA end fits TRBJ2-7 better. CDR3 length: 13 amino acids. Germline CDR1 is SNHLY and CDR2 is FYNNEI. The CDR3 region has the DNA TGTGCCAGCAAAGAGCGTCCCTCCTACGAGCAGTACTTC. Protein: CASKERPSYEQYF.

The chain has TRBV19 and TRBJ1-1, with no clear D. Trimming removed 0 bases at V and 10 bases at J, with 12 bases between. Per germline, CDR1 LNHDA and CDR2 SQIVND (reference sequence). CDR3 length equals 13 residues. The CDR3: CASSIDRSGSAFF. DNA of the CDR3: TGTGCCAGTAGTATAGATCGGAGTGGCTCAGCTTTCTTT.

This chain's CDR3 is CASNQLGLAGGGTDTQYF. CDR3 DNA: TGTGCCAGCAATCAGTTGGGACTAGCGGGAGGAGGCACAGATACGCAGTATTTT. The V gene is TRBV2, the J gene TRBJ2-3; 15 nucleotides align to TRBD2. V lost 7 bases to trimming and J lost 1 base; unmatched junction nucleotides: 9. The CDR3 is made up of 18 amino acids. The germline gives CDR1 SNHLY, CDR2 FYNNEI.

The CDR3 nucleotides are TGTGCCAGCAGCTTAGATCTGCCAGATACGCAGTATTTT. Its protein product is CASSLDLPDTQYF. V and J are TRBV11-2 and TRBJ2-3; D remains ambiguous. This CDR3 contains 13 residues. Germline V gene data show CDR1 as SGHAT and CDR2 as FQNNGV. The V end was cut by 0 bases, the J end by 4 bases, with 5 bases between. Filled out from reference TRBV11-2 and TRBJ2-3, the complete variable domain reads EAGVAQSPRYKIIEKRQSVAFWCNPISGHATLYWYQQILGQGPKLLIQFQNNGVVDDSQLPKDRFSAERLKGVDSTLKIQPAKLEDSAVYLCASSLDLPDTQYFGPGTRLTVL.